This TCR beta chain was sequenced in a study of blood T cell repertoires in COVID-19. The CDR3 is 14 amino acids. The trim removed 6 bases at V and 3 bases at J, leaving 5 bases unmatched. Germline CDR1 reads MNHEY; CDR2 reads SVGEGT. Repertoires were generated with immunoSEQ multiplex PCR, while TCRdb's copy carries only in-frame clones and drops some. The sample shows some 280,000 clones, about 82% of them seen only once. The receptor was isolated from a woman between 50 and 59 years old with active or convalescent COVID-19. V gene TRBV6-2 or TRBV6-3 combines with J gene TRBJ1-1, with 9 bases matching TRBD1. Sequenced input: peripheral blood. In DNA form, the CDR3 reads TGTGCCAGCAGCCACGGGACAGGGTACACTGAAGCTTTCTTT. It encodes CASSHGTGYTEAFF.